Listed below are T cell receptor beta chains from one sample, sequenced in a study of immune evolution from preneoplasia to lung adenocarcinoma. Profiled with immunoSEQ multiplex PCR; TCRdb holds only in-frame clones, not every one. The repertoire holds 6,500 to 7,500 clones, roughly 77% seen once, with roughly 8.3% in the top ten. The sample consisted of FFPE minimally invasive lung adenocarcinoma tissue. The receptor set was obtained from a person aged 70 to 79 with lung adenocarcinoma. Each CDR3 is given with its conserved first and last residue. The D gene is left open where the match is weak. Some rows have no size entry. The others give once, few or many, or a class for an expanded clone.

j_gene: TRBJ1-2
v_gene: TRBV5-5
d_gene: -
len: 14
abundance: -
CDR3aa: CASSPDSGGYGYTF
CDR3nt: TGTGCCAGCAGCCCCGACAGTGGCGGCTATGGCTACACCTTC

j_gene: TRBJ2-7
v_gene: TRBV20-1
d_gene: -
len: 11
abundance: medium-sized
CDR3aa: CSAWLRYEQYF
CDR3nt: TGCAGTGCTTGGCTGCGCTACGAGCAGTACTTC

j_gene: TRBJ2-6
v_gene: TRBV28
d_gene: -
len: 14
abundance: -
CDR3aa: CASSRGREANVLTF
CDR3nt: TGTGCCAGCAGTAGGGGTCGAGAAGCCAACGTCCTGACTTTC

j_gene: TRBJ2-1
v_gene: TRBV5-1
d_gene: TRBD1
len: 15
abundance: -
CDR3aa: CASSLVAGGGNEQFF
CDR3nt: TGCGCCAGCAGCTTGGTGGCAGGGGGCGGAAATGAGCAGTTCTTC

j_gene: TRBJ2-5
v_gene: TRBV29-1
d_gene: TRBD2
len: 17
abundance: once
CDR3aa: CSVEWLRGLAGEETQYF
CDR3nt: TGCAGCGTTGAGTGGCTTAGAGGACTAGCGGGAGAGGAGACCCAGTACTTC

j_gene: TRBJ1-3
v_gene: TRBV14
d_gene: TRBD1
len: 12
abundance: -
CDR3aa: CARGGTGNTIYF
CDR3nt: TGTGCCAGAGGGGGCACTGGAAACACCATATATTTT

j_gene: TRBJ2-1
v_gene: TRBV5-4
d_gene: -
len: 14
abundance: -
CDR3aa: CASSGRATDNEQFF
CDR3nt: TGTGCCAGCAGCGGCAGGGCGACGGACAATGAGCAGTTCTTC

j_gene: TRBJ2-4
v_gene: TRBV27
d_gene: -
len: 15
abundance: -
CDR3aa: CASSLWGEGENIQYF
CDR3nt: TGTGCCAGCAGTTTATGGGGGGAGGGGGAAAACATTCAGTACTTC

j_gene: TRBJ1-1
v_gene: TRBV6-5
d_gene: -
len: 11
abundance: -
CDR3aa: CASSWGTEAFF
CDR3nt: TGTGCCAGCAGTTGGGGGACTGAAGCTTTCTTT

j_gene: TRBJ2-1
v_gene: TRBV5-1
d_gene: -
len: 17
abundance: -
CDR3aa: CASSRPLSRPEDNEQFF
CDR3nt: TGCGCCAGCAGCCGTCCTCTGTCTCGCCCCGAGGACAATGAGCAGTTCTTC

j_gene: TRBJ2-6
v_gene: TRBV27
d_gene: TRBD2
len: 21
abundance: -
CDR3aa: CASSPGLAGPVGNDGANVLTF
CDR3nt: TGTGCCAGCAGCCCGGGACTAGCGGGACCCGTGGGGAACGATGGGGCCAACGTCCTGACTTTC

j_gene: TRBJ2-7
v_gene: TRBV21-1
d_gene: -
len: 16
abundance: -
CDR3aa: CASSKFWPSISYEQYF
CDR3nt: TGTGCCAGCAGCAAATTCTGGCCCAGTATCTCCTACGAGCAGTACTTC

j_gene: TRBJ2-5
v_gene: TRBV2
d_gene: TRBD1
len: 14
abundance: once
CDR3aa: CASTGQGSQETQYF
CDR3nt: TGTGCCAGCACGGGACAGGGCAGCCAAGAGACCCAGTACTTC

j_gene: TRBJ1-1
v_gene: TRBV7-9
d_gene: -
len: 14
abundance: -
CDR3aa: CASSLKHLNTEAFF
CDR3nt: TGTGCCAGCAGCTTGAAACACCTGAACACTGAAGCTTTCTTT

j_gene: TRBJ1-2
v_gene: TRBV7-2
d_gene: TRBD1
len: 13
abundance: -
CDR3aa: CASSSDRGGGYTF
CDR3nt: TGTGCCAGCAGCTCGGACAGGGGTGGTGGCTACACCTTC

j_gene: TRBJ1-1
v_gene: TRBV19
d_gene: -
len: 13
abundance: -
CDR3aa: CASSIGGNTEAFF
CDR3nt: TGTGCCAGTAGTATAGGCGGGAACACTGAAGCTTTCTTT

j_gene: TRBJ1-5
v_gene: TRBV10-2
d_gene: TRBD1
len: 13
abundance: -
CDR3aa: CASRGTGDQPQHF
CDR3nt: TGCGCCAGCAGGGGGACAGGGGATCAGCCCCAGCATTTT

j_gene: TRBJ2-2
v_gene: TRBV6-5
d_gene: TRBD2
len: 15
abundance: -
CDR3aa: CASTVAGANTGELFF
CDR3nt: TGTGCCAGCACCGTAGCGGGGGCGAACACCGGGGAGCTGTTTTTT

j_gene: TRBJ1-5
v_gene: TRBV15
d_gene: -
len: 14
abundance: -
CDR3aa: CATSRDFLGQPQHF
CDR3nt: TGTGCCACCAGCAGAGATTTCCTGGGACAGCCCCAGCATTTT

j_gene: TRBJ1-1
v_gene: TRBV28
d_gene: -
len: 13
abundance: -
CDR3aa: CASMGGMNTEAFF
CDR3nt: TGTGCCAGCATGGGGGGTATGAACACTGAAGCTTTCTTT

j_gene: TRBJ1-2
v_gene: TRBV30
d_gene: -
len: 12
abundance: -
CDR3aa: CASKRDGYGYTF
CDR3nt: TGTGCCTCCAAGCGAGATGGCTATGGCTACACCTTC

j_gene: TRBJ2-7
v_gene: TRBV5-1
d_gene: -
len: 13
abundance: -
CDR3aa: CASSLLLGYEQYF
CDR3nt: TGCGCCAGCAGCTTGCTCCTGGGCTACGAGCAGTACTTC

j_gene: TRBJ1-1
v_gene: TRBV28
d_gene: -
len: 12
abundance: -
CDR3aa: CASSPTGTEAFF
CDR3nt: TGTGCCAGCAGCCCGACGGGAACTGAAGCTTTCTTT

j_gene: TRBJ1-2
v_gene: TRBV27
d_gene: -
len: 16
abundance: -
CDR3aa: CASSLSGQRGGYGYTF
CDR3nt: TGTGCCAGCAGTTTATCCGGCCAGCGGGGCGGCTATGGCTACACCTTC

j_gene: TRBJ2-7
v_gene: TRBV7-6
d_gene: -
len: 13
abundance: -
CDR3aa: CASSPGTGYEQYF
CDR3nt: TGTGCCAGCAGCCCCGGGACTGGCTACGAGCAGTACTTC

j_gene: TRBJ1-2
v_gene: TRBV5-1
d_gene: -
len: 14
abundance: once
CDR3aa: CASSLSLLSYGYTF
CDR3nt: TGCGCCAGCAGCTTGTCCCTGCTTTCCTATGGCTACACCTTC

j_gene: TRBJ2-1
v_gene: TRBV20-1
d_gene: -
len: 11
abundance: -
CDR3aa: CSARGHNEQFF
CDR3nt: TGCAGTGCTAGAGGACACAATGAGCAGTTCTTC

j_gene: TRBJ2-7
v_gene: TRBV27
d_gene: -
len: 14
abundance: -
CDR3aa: CASSFAGGSYEQYF
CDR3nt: TGTGCCAGCAGTTTTGCGGGTGGTTCCTACGAGCAGTACTTC

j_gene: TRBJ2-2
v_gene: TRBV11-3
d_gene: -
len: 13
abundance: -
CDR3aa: CASSFRRAGELFF
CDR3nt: TGTGCCAGCAGCTTTAGGAGGGCCGGGGAGCTGTTTTTT

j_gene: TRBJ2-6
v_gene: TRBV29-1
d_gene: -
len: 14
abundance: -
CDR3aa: CSVEAGAGANVLTF
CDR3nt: TGCAGCGTTGAAGCAGGGGCTGGGGCCAACGTCCTGACTTTC

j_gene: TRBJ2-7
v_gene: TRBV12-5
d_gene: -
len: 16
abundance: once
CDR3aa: CASGLAAGTSSYEQYF
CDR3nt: TGTGCTAGTGGTTTGGCGGCGGGGACCAGCTCCTACGAGCAGTACTTC

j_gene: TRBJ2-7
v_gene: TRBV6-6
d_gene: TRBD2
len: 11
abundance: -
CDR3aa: CASSSTSGKYF
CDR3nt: TGTGCCAGCAGTTCCACTAGCGGGAAGTACTTC

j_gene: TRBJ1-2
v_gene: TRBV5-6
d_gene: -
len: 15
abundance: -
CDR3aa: CASSLASAPNYGYTF
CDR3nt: TGTGCCAGCAGCTTGGCCTCCGCACCTAACTATGGCTACACCTTC

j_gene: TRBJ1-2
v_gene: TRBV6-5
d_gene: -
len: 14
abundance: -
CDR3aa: CASSAQGGGYGYTF
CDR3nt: TGTGCCAGCAGTGCCCAAGGGGGGGGGTATGGCTACACCTTC

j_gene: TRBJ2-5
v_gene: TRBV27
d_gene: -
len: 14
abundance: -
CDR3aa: CASSFLGEKETQYF
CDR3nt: TGTGCCAGCAGTTTTCTCGGAGAAAAAGAGACCCAGTACTTC

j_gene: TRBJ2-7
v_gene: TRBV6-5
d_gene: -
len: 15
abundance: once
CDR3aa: CASSYKGLSSYEQYF
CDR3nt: TGTGCCAGCAGTTACAAGGGGTTAAGCTCCTACGAGCAGTACTTC

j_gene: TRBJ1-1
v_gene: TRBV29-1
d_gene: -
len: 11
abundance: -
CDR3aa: CSVRVGSVTLF
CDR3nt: TGCAGCGTGAGGGTCGGGTCAGTTACTTTATTT

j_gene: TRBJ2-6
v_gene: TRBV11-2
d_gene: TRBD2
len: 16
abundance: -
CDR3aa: CASSGGVLSGANVLTF
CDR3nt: TGTGCCAGCAGCGGGGGGGTCCTCTCTGGGGCCAACGTCCTGACTTTC

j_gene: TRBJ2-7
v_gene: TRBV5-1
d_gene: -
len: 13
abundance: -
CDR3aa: CASSLAVGLAKYF
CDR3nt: TGCGCCAGCAGCTTGGCCGTGGGGTTAGCGAAGTACTTC

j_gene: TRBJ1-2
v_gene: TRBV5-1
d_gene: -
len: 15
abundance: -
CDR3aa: CASSRDGTASKGYTF
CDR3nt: TGCGCCAGCAGCCGGGATGGGACCGCCTCGAAGGGCTACACCTTC

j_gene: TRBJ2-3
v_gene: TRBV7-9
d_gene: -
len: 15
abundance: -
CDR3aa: CASSLVRGSTDTQYF
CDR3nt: TGTGCCAGCAGCTTAGTTCGGGGGTCCACAGATACGCAGTATTTT

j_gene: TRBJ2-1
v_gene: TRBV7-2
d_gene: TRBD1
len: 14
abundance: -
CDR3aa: CATGRQGAPNEQFF
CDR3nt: TGTGCCACCGGGAGACAGGGGGCTCCGAATGAGCAGTTCTTC

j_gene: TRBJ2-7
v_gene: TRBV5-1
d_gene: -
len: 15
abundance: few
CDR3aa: CASSFQQGRLYEQYF
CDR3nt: TGCGCCAGCAGCTTCCAACAAGGACGGCTGTACGAGCAGTACTTC

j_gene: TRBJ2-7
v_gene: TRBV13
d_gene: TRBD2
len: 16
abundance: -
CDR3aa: CASSLWTSKYPYEQYF
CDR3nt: TGTGCCAGCAGCTTATGGACTAGTAAATATCCCTACGAGCAGTACTTC

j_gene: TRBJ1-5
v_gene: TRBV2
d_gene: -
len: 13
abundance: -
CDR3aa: CASSSGVGQPQHF
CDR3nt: TGTGCCAGCAGTTCAGGGGTTGGTCAGCCCCAGCATTTT

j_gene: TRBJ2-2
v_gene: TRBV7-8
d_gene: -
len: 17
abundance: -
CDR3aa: CASSLGSHRKYTGELFF
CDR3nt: TGTGCCAGCAGCTTAGGGTCTCACAGGAAATACACCGGGGAGCTGTTTTTT

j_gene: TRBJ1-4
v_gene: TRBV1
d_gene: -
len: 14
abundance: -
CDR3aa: CTSSPQFAEEKLFF
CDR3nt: TGCACCAGCAGTCCACAGTTCGCGGAAGAAAAACTGTTTTTT

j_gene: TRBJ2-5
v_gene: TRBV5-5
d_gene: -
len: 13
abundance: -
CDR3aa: CASSLLGEETQYF
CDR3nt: TGTGCCAGCAGCTTGTTAGGGGAAGAGACCCAGTACTTC

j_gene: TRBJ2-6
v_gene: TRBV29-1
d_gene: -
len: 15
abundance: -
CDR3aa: CSVEDWGVGANVLTF
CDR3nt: TGCAGCGTTGAAGATTGGGGGGTAGGGGCCAACGTCCTGACTTTC

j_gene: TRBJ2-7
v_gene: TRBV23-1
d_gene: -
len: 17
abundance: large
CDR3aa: CASSQSARGRIPYEQYF
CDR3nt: TGCGCCAGCAGTCAATCAGCCCGGGGTAGGATCCCCTACGAGCAGTACTTC

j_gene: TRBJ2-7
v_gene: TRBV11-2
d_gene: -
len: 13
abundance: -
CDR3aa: CASSPDPFYEQYF
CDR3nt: TGTGCCAGCAGCCCCGACCCTTTCTACGAGCAGTACTTC

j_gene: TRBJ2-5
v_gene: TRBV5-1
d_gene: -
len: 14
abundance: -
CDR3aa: CASSLRGLQETQYF
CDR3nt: TGCGCCAGCAGCTTACGCGGGCTCCAGGAGACCCAGTACTTC

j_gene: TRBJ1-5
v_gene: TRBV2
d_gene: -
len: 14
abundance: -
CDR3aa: CASSLDVREQPQHF
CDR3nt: TGTGCCAGCAGTCTCGACGTAAGGGAACAGCCCCAGCATTTT